The rows below give T cell receptor beta chains drawn from one sample of a study of cytomegalovirus exposure and HLA in healthy donors. TCRdb keeps only in-frame clones here, not all; method: immunoSEQ multiplex PCR. This sample yields around 140,000 clones, of which 75% to 90% are seen a single time; 1% to 1.5% belongs to the top ten. The material sequenced was PBMCs. The origin of the receptors is a woman younger than 30 in good health and CMV-seronegative. Both conserved end residues are part of each CDR3. D genes are given only for firm matches. A row's size may be missing; if present it is once, few, many or a size class.

size,V,D,J,CDR3,DNA
-,TRBV7-7,-,TRBJ2-1,CASSLGGVDNEQFF,TGTGCCAGCAGCTTAGGCGGGGTCGACAATGAGCAGTTCTTC
few,TRBV5-6,-,TRBJ2-7,CASSLTTGEEQYF,TGTGCCAGCAGCTTGACTACCGGGGAGGAGCAGTACTTC
-,TRBV25-1,-,TRBJ1-4,CASSEYEEQETNEKLFF,TGTGCCAGCAGTGAATATGAGGAGCAAGAAACTAATGAAAAACTGTTTTTT
once,TRBV5-1,TRBD1,TRBJ2-3,CASSTDRADTDTQYF,TGCGCCAGCAGCACCGACAGGGCCGACACAGATACGCAGTATTTT
-,TRBV9,TRBD2,TRBJ2-3,CASSPRLAPPTDTQYF,TGTGCCAGCAGCCCCAGACTAGCCCCCCCCACAGATACGCAGTATTTT
many,TRBV15,-,TRBJ2-6,CATSPDRIGANVLTF,TGTGCCACCAGCCCCGACAGGATTGGGGCCAACGTCCTGACTTTC
-,TRBV29-1,-,TRBJ2-2,CSVEDVRGLENTGELFF,TGCAGCGTTGAAGATGTGCGGGGGCTAGAGAACACCGGGGAGCTGTTTTTT
-,TRBV11-2,-,TRBJ2-3,CASSFYEAGRPDTQYF,TGTGCCAGCAGCTTCTATGAGGCGGGGAGGCCAGATACGCAGTATTTT
-,TRBV2,-,TRBJ2-1,CASSDDSLRFF,TGTGCCAGCAGTGATGACAGTCTGAGGTTCTTC
-,TRBV5-1,-,TRBJ2-5,CASMVGLAPETQYF,TGCGCCAGCATGGTCGGGCTAGCCCCAGAGACCCAGTACTTC
-,TRBV5-1,-,TRBJ1-5,CASSSDGRSNQPQHF,TGCGCCAGCAGCTCAGACGGCAGGAGCAATCAGCCCCAGCATTTT
-,TRBV2,-,TRBJ1-4,CASRLGGTNEKLFF,TGTGCCAGCAGATTAGGGGGAACTAATGAAAAACTGTTTTTT
-,TRBV7-6,-,TRBJ2-7,CASSLGRGSLSYEQYF,TGTGCCAGCAGCTTAGGCAGGGGCAGCCTTTCCTACGAGCAGTACTTC
-,TRBV19,-,TRBJ1-5,CASSYGGNSNQPQHF,TGTGCCAGTAGTTATGGCGGGAATAGCAATCAGCCCCAGCATTTT
-,TRBV6-5,TRBD1,TRBJ1-4,CASSPQGIGEKLFF,TGTGCCAGCAGCCCACAGGGGATAGGCGAAAAACTGTTTTTT
-,TRBV19,-,TRBJ2-7,CASSIDRGTYEQYF,TGTGCCAGTAGTATAGACAGGGGAACCTACGAGCAGTACTTC
-,TRBV2,TRBD1,TRBJ1-5,CASSGQGTDQPQHF,TGTGCCAGCAGTGGACAGGGCACTGATCAGCCCCAGCATTTT
-,TRBV27,-,TRBJ2-5,CASSFKFAQGPPETQYF,TGTGCCAGCAGTTTTAAGTTCGCCCAGGGCCCCCCGGAGACCCAGTACTTC
-,TRBV27,-,TRBJ1-4,CASSEGATNEKLFF,TGTGCCAGCAGTGAGGGTGCAACTAATGAAAAACTGTTTTTT
once,TRBV2,TRBD1,TRBJ2-1,CASSEAGTAGSYNEQFF,TGTGCCAGCAGTGAAGCGGGGACAGCCGGCTCCTACAATGAGCAGTTCTTC
-,TRBV11-2,TRBD1,TRBJ2-1,CASSLIPRGFRSSYNEQFF,TGTGCCAGCAGCTTGATTCCCAGGGGGTTCCGATCCTCCTACAATGAGCAGTTCTTC
-,TRBV7-9,-,TRBJ2-5,CASSLGYGYQETQYF,TGTGCCAGCAGCTTAGGATACGGTTACCAAGAGACCCAGTACTTC
-,TRBV10-2,-,TRBJ1-6,CASSEIGTGGDSPLHF,TGCGCCAGCAGTGAAATCGGGACCGGGGGGGATTCACCCCTCCACTTT
-,TRBV7-3,-,TRBJ2-1,CASSLDGGVRLRGNEQFF,TGTGCCAGCAGCTTAGATGGCGGCGTTCGGTTACGGGGTAATGAGCAGTTCTTC
-,TRBV5-8,TRBD1,TRBJ1-5,CASTARDRGNQPQHF,TGTGCCAGTACCGCCCGGGACAGGGGTAATCAGCCCCAGCATTTT
-,TRBV2,-,TRBJ1-2,CASSEQGQGTYGYTF,TGTGCCAGCAGTGAACAGGGTCAGGGGACCTATGGCTACACCTTC
-,TRBV5-4,TRBD1,TRBJ1-1,CASSSGGSPEAFF,TGTGCCAGCAGCTCAGGGGGGTCCCCTGAAGCTTTCTTT
-,TRBV5-4,-,TRBJ2-7,CASSLDSFGGEQYF,TGTGCCAGCAGCTTGGATAGTTTTGGCGGGGAGCAGTACTTC
-,TRBV2,TRBD2,TRBJ2-1,CASGPTSGVYNEQFF,TGTGCCAGCGGACCGACTAGCGGGGTTTACAATGAGCAGTTCTTC
-,TRBV18,-,TRBJ1-5,CASSPKGTTNQPQHF,TGTGCCAGCTCACCGAAAGGGACTACTAATCAGCCCCAGCATTTT
once,TRBV9,-,TRBJ2-1,CASSVEIGVTSSYNEQFF,TGTGCCAGCAGCGTAGAAATCGGGGTTACAAGCTCCTACAATGAGCAGTTCTTC
-,TRBV19,TRBD1,TRBJ1-6,CASRDRAVGSPLHF,TGTGCCAGTAGGGACAGGGCCGTCGGTTCACCCCTCCACTTT
-,TRBV6-1,TRBD1,TRBJ2-7,CASSETGTGRSYEQYF,TGTGCCAGCAGTGAGACTGGGACAGGGAGATCCTACGAGCAGTACTTC
-,TRBV7-6,TRBD2,TRBJ2-5,CASSLRTSIQTQYF,TGTGCCAGCAGCTTGCGGACTAGCATCCAGACCCAGTACTTC
-,TRBV28,-,TRBJ2-7,CASRTDQGYEQYF,TGTGCCAGCAGGACGGACCAGGGGTACGAGCAGTACTTC
-,TRBV9,TRBD2,TRBJ2-7,CASSASGAAYEQYF,TGTGCCAGCAGCGCTAGCGGGGCGGCCTACGAGCAGTACTTC
-,TRBV6-9,TRBD1,TRBJ2-1,CADIRQGDYNEQFF,TGTGCCGACATCCGACAGGGAGATTACAATGAGCAGTTCTTC
-,TRBV7-7,-,TRBJ2-7,CASSPLGAAYEQYF,TGTGCTAGCAGCCCATTAGGGGCCGCCTACGAGCAGTACTTC
-,TRBV7-9,TRBD2,TRBJ2-3,CASSPWTSGGADTQYF,TGTGCCAGCAGCCCGTGGACTAGCGGGGGGGCAGATACGCAGTATTTT
-,TRBV12-5,-,TRBJ1-1,CASGLDRNTEAFF,TGTGCTAGTGGCCTGGACAGGAACACTGAAGCTTTCTTT
many,TRBV7-2,-,TRBJ1-2,CASSFRQYGYTF,TGTGCCAGCAGCTTTCGACAGTATGGCTACACCTTC
-,TRBV2,TRBD2,TRBJ2-3,CASRWTSGGVTDTQYF,TGTGCCAGCAGGTGGACTAGCGGGGGAGTCACAGATACGCAGTATTTT
-,TRBV18,TRBD1,TRBJ2-6,CASSPRTGTPSGANVLTF,TGTGCCAGCTCGCCAAGGACAGGGACTCCCTCTGGGGCCAACGTCCTGACTTTC
-,TRBV11-2,TRBD1,TRBJ2-1,CASSKDRGMNEQFF,TGTGCCAGCAGCAAGGACAGGGGGATGAATGAGCAGTTCTTC
-,TRBV2,-,TRBJ2-2,CASSALPRGELFF,TGTGCCAGCAGTGCGCTACCACGCGGGGAGCTGTTTTTT
-,TRBV5-1,TRBD1,TRBJ2-5,CASRTKGAGETQYF,TGCGCCAGCAGAACTAAGGGGGCTGGGGAGACCCAGTACTTC
-,TRBV10-2,-,TRBJ2-2,CASSESGDSAVSGELFF,TGCGCCAGCAGTGAGTCTGGCGACAGTGCAGTGTCCGGGGAGCTGTTTTTT
-,TRBV2,TRBD2,TRBJ2-5,CASSGASGGVETQYF,TGTGCCAGCAGTGGTGCTAGCGGGGGGGTGGAGACCCAGTACTTC
-,TRBV12-5,-,TRBJ1-5,CASGLVRQEYSNQPQHF,TGTGCTAGTGGTTTGGTAAGACAGGAATATAGCAATCAGCCCCAGCATTTT
-,TRBV4-2,-,TRBJ2-7,CASSQEWQGRYEQYF,TGTGCCAGCAGCCAAGAGTGGCAGGGCCGCTACGAGCAGTACTTC
-,TRBV6-5,TRBD2,TRBJ2-5,CASSYRTSGAQETQYF,TGTGCCAGCAGTTACAGGACTAGCGGAGCTCAAGAGACCCAGTACTTC
-,TRBV2,TRBD2,TRBJ2-1,CASRARTSGGFSYNEQFF,TGTGCCAGCAGAGCCAGGACTAGCGGGGGGTTTTCCTACAATGAGCAGTTCTTC
-,TRBV11-1,-,TRBJ2-5,CASTASDFQETQYF,TGTGCCAGCACAGCCTCGGACTTCCAAGAGACCCAGTACTTC
-,TRBV2,TRBD2,TRBJ2-5,CASKLAGGRIPLETQYF,TGTGCCAGCAAGCTAGCGGGGGGTAGGATCCCGTTGGAGACCCAGTACTTC
-,TRBV18,-,TRBJ1-1,CASSPPVLTKAFF,TGTGCCAGCTCACCACCGGTCCTCACTAAAGCTTTCTTT